One and the same sample provided the 14 T cell receptor beta chains below, sequenced in a study of cytomegalovirus exposure and HLA in healthy donors. A multiplex PCR was run with 60 Vbeta primers and 13 Jbeta primers. The repertoire was sequenced with immunoSEQ multiplex PCR; TCRdb's copy has only in-frame clones and lacks some. The data show 150,000 to 200,000 clones, with roughly 80% seen just once and 1% to 1.5% held by the top ten. Sequencing was carried out using PBMCs. Receptor source: a man in his fifties or sixties in good health and CMV-seropositive.

In its sample, this clone was seen once. The chain combines TRBV27 with TRBJ2-5, with no clear D. V gave up 2 bases and J gave up 1 base, with 8 bases separating them. CDR3 length equals 14 residues. Per germline, CDR1 MNHEY and CDR2 SMNVEV (reference sequence). The CDR3 DNA reads as TGTGCCAGCAGTTTACAGGATACCCAAGAGACCCAGTACTTC. It specifies CASSLQDTQETQYF.

V is TRBV18 and J is TRBJ2-1, with 13 bases identical to TRBD2. This CDR3 spans 16 amino acids. J was trimmed by 9 bases and V by 3 bases; bases with no gene match: 8. CDR1 and CDR2 from the germline V gene are KGHSH and LQKENI. CDR3 protein: CASSPPGTSGNGEQFF. For the CDR3, the DNA is TGTGCCAGCTCACCGCCTGGGACTAGCGGGAACGGTGAGCAGTTCTTC.

The chain uses TRBV2 and TRBJ1-1; D call uncertain. Trimming left V 5 bases short and J 2 bases short, with 9 bases between. The germline CDR1 and CDR2 sequences are SNHLY and FYNNEI. This CDR3 is 13 amino acids long. CDR3 residues: CASSWPGNTEAFF. The DNA for the CDR3 is TGTGCCAGCAGTTGGCCGGGAAACACTGAAGCTTTCTTT.

The V and J genes are TRBV25-1 and TRBJ1-6, with D possibly matching TRBD1 (5 bases). The CDR3 extends over 16 amino acids. Between the trimmed V and J ends, which lost 3 bases and 4 bases, there was a span of 13 bases. Germline values: CDR1 MGHDK, CDR2 SYGVNS. Here the CDR3 reads CASSEGRGFYNSPLHF. In nucleotides, the CDR3 is TGTGCCAGCAGTGAGGGGAGGGGTTTTTATAATTCACCCCTCCACTTT.

Written as DNA, the CDR3 is TGTGCCAGCAGCTTAAGACACACCCTGGCCTACGAGCAGTACTTC. Its translation is CASSLRHTLAYEQYF. V and J are TRBV7-8 and TRBJ2-7; D not certain. Trimming took off 2 bases at V and 2 bases at J, with 13 bases between the two ends. CDR1 is SGHVS and CDR2 is FQNEAQ in the germline V gene. The CDR3 covers 15 residues.

The genes are TRBV10-3 and TRBJ2-2, with 9 bases aligning to TRBD1. Germline CDR1 reads ENHRY; CDR2 reads SYGVKD. With V trimmed by 4 bases and J by 4 bases, 28 bases remained unmatched. The CDR3 runs 23 residues. CDR3 residues: CAISAAWTGATWKLDRVTGELFF. In DNA, the CDR3 is TGTGCCATCAGTGCGGCGTGGACAGGGGCCACCTGGAAGCTCGACCGCGTCACCGGGGAGCTGTTTTTT.

V and J are TRBV2 and TRBJ2-5, with 10 bases lining up with TRBD1. Trimming removed 6 bases from V and 4 bases from J; junction bases left unmatched: 8. Germline V gives CDR1 SNHLY, CDR2 FYNNEI. The CDR3 contains 15 residues. CDR3 residues: CASRGQGTRGETQYF. The CDR3, as DNA: TGTGCCAGCAGGGGACAGGGGACGAGGGGAGAGACCCAGTACTTC.

This rearrangement joins TRBV7-9 to TRBJ1-4; TRBD1 might be the D (5 bases). The CDR3 is 16 amino acids. Germline lookup yields CDR1 SEHNR and CDR2 FQNEAQ (reference sequence). V shed 2 bases and J shed 7 bases, with 17 bases lying between them. The CDR3 DNA reads TGTGCCAGCAGCTTAATGGGGCAGGCTAGGGGTGAAAAACTGTTTTTT. It specifies CASSLMGQARGEKLFF.

The chain has TRBV5-1 and TRBJ2-7; a possible D gene is TRBD2 (6 bases). The CDR3 is made up of 15 amino acids. Trimming cost V 0 bases and J 2 bases, with 12 bases left between them. The germline V gene encodes CDR1 SGHRS and CDR2 YFSETQ. The CDR3 reads CASSLGGGGTYEQYF. The CDR3 DNA is TGCGCCAGCAGCTTGGGCGGCGGAGGGACCTACGAGCAGTACTTC. The full variable domain, completed using reference TRBV5-1 and TRBJ2-7, is KAGVTQTPRYLIKTRGQQVTLSCSPISGHRSVSWYQQTPGQGLQFLFEYFSETQRNKGNFPGRFSGRQFSNSRSEMNVSTLELGDSALYLCASSLGGGGTYEQYFGPGTRLTVT.

This chain connects TRBV18 to TRBJ2-3, with TRBD1 identical over 9 bases. The ends lost 4 bases at V and 2 bases at J; junction bases unmatched: 7. Germline V gene lookup returns CDR1 KGHSH and CDR2 LQKENI. CDR3 length: 16 amino acids. DNA of the CDR3: TGTGCCAGCTCACAGACAGGGGGATTACCCACAGATACGCAGTATTTT. Translated: CASSQTGGLPTDTQYF.

This clone was observed a handful of times. The rearrangement links TRBV6-1 to TRBJ1-4; 7 bases match TRBD1. Germline V gives CDR1 MNHNS, CDR2 SASEGT. There are 14 residues in the CDR3. J gave up 7 bases and V 3 bases, and 5 bases lay outside the gene matches. The CDR3 is CASSETGSGEKLFF. CDR3 nucleotide sequence: TGTGCCAGCAGTGAGACAGGGAGTGGTGAAAAACTGTTTTTT.

The chain employs TRBV7-9 and TRBJ1-2, with 11 positions matching TRBD1. This CDR3 spans 13 amino acids. V lost 11 bases and J lost 8; bases outside the gene matches: 10. The germline gives CDR1 SEHNR, CDR2 FQNEAQ (reference sequence). In DNA form, the CDR3 reads TGTGCCGGACAGGGGGCGCCCCGGGACGGCTACACCTTC. This translates into CAGQGAPRDGYTF.

This clone showed up just once. The chain recombines TRBV28 with TRBJ1-2; D perhaps matches TRBD1 (5 bases). CDR1 is MDHEN and CDR2 is SYDVKM in the germline V gene. The CDR3 is 14 amino acids. Between the trimmed V and J ends, which lost 1 base and 5 bases, there was a span of 11 bases. DNA of the CDR3: TGTGCCAGCAGTTTATCCGAGACAGCATATGGCTACACCTTC. It specifies CASSLSETAYGYTF.

The V call is TRBV7-2, the J call TRBJ2-1, with a weak D call TRBD1 (5 bases). This CDR3 comprises 13 residues. The V end lost 3 bases, the J end lost 8 bases, and 11 bases lay between the germline ends. CDR1 and CDR2 (germline): SGHTA, FQGNSA. The DNA of the CDR3 is TGTGCCAGCAGCTTTGGGGCCAGGGATGAGCAGTTCTTC. It translates to CASSFGARDEQFF.